The rows below give T cell receptor beta chains drawn from one sample of a study of HIV-infected patients and healthy controls. TCRdb called the 5' RACE reads again in MiXCR, with one record for every CDR3 protein. The repertoire holds about 18,000 distinct CDR3 sequences, with roughly 19% as singletons. The specimen was CD8+ T cells from blood. These receptors all come from a human donor in good health. Both conserved end residues are part of each CDR3. D genes are given only for firm matches. A clone size is listed for some rows: how often the clone was seen (once, few, many), or a class if it is expanded.

J gene: TRBJ2-1
D gene: -
V gene: TRBV6-6
clone size: many
CDR3 protein: CASSSPGTIYNEQFF
CDR3 DNA: TGTGCCAGCAGTTCTCCCGGGACAATCTACAATGAGCAGTTCTTC

J gene: TRBJ2-1
D gene: -
V gene: TRBV12-3/TRBV12-4
clone size: once
CDR3 protein: CASSPTRNNEQFF
CDR3 DNA: TGTGCCAGCAGTCCGACTAGAAACAATGAGCAGTTCTTC

J gene: TRBJ2-7
D gene: TRBD1
V gene: TRBV5-6
clone size: -
CDR3 protein: CASSFGTASYEQYF
CDR3 DNA: TGTGCCAGCAGCTTCGGGACAGCGTCCTACGAGCAGTACTTC

J gene: TRBJ2-3
D gene: TRBD2
V gene: TRBV29-1
clone size: many
CDR3 protein: CSVVLVGRAWDTQYF
CDR3 DNA: TGCAGCGTTGTTCTGGTCGGGAGGGCCTGGGATACGCAGTATTTT

J gene: TRBJ2-1
D gene: -
V gene: TRBV20-1
clone size: -
CDR3 protein: CSARDLISSYNEQFF
CDR3 DNA: TGCAGTGCTAGAGATTTGATTAGCAGTTACAATGAGCAGTTCTTC

J gene: TRBJ2-7
D gene: -
V gene: TRBV6-5
clone size: once
CDR3 protein: CASSYSVAGPTYEQYF
CDR3 DNA: TGTGCCAGCAGTTACTCGGTGGCGGGGCCCACCTACGAGCAGTACTTC

J gene: TRBJ2-3
D gene: TRBD2
V gene: TRBV11-2
clone size: -
CDR3 protein: CASSLEGLAAWPSTDTQYF
CDR3 DNA: TGTGCCAGCAGCTTAGAGGGGCTAGCGGCATGGCCTAGCACAGATACGCAGTATTTT

J gene: TRBJ2-1
D gene: -
V gene: TRBV6-5
clone size: once
CDR3 protein: CASSSIAEGSNEQFF
CDR3 DNA: TGTGCCAGCAGTTCCATCGCGGAGGGCAGCAATGAGCAGTTCTTC

J gene: TRBJ2-7
D gene: -
V gene: TRBV12-3/TRBV12-4
clone size: many
CDR3 protein: CASAGPSPYEQYF
CDR3 DNA: TGTGCCAGCGCGGGACCCAGCCCCTACGAGCAGTACTTC

J gene: TRBJ1-5
D gene: -
V gene: TRBV4-2
clone size: few
CDR3 protein: CASSQFDSSNQPQHF
CDR3 DNA: TGTGCCAGCAGCCAATTCGACAGTAGCAATCAGCCCCAGCATTTT

J gene: TRBJ2-1
D gene: TRBD1
V gene: TRBV10-2
clone size: -
CDR3 protein: CASSDPPGQYNEQFF
CDR3 DNA: TGCGCCAGCAGTGACCCTCCGGGACAGTACAATGAGCAGTTCTTC

J gene: TRBJ1-2
D gene: -
V gene: TRBV20-1
clone size: medium-sized
CDR3 protein: CSAREAGLLNNYGYTF
CDR3 DNA: TGCAGTGCTAGAGAGGCAGGACTACTTAATAACTATGGCTACACCTTC

J gene: TRBJ2-7
D gene: -
V gene: TRBV9
clone size: many
CDR3 protein: CASSVDAGSYEQYF
CDR3 DNA: TGTGCCAGCAGCGTTGATGCCGGCTCCTACGAGCAGTACTTC

J gene: TRBJ2-3
D gene: TRBD1
V gene: TRBV29-1
clone size: many
CDR3 protein: CSGQGASTDTQYF
CDR3 DNA: TGCAGCGGGCAGGGGGCCAGCACAGATACGCAGTATTTT

J gene: TRBJ1-1
D gene: -
V gene: TRBV29-1
clone size: once
CDR3 protein: CSVDPETQGNTEAFF
CDR3 DNA: TGCAGCGTTGATCCAGAGACACAGGGGAACACTGAAGCTTTCTTT

J gene: TRBJ2-7
D gene: -
V gene: TRBV10-3
clone size: few
CDR3 protein: CAISESGSSYEQYF
CDR3 DNA: TGTGCCATCAGTGAGTCCGGCAGCTCCTACGAGCAGTACTTC

J gene: TRBJ1-2
D gene: -
V gene: TRBV27
clone size: -
CDR3 protein: CASSLSITHGYTF
CDR3 DNA: TGTGCCAGCAGTTTATCGATTACCCATGGCTACACCTTC

J gene: TRBJ2-4
D gene: TRBD2
V gene: TRBV7-9
clone size: -
CDR3 protein: CASSPGTSGRAVNIQYF
CDR3 DNA: TGTGCCAGCAGTCCCGGGACTAGCGGGAGGGCCGTAAACATTCAGTACTTC

J gene: TRBJ1-1
D gene: TRBD1
V gene: TRBV12-3/TRBV12-4
clone size: many
CDR3 protein: CASRSGGVGAFF
CDR3 DNA: TGTGCCAGCAGGTCAGGGGGGGTCGGGGCTTTCTTT

J gene: TRBJ2-5
D gene: -
V gene: TRBV6-5
clone size: many
CDR3 protein: CASVVTGSPETQYF
CDR3 DNA: TGTGCCAGTGTTGTTACTGGGTCCCCAGAGACCCAGTACTTC

J gene: TRBJ2-5
D gene: -
V gene: TRBV7-9
clone size: medium-sized
CDR3 protein: CASSATGSPQETQYF
CDR3 DNA: TGTGCCAGCAGCGCCACAGGGTCCCCCCAAGAGACCCAGTACTTC

J gene: TRBJ2-7
D gene: TRBD2
V gene: TRBV7-6
clone size: -
CDR3 protein: CASSLALAGTYEQYF
CDR3 DNA: TGTGCCAGCAGCTTAGCCCTAGCGGGGACCTACGAGCAGTACTTC

J gene: TRBJ2-1
D gene: -
V gene: TRBV7-9
clone size: few
CDR3 protein: CASSLARNEQFF
CDR3 DNA: TGTGCCAGCAGCTTAGCGCGTAATGAGCAGTTCTTC

J gene: TRBJ1-1
D gene: -
V gene: TRBV9
clone size: -
CDR3 protein: CASSVVWGTEAFF
CDR3 DNA: TGTGCCAGCAGCGTAGTATGGGGAACTGAAGCTTTCTTT

J gene: TRBJ1-2
D gene: -
V gene: TRBV6-1
clone size: few
CDR3 protein: CASSEGGRHLYGYTF
CDR3 DNA: TGTGCCAGCAGTGAAGGGGGGAGGCATCTCTATGGCTACACCTTC

J gene: TRBJ1-1
D gene: -
V gene: TRBV29-1
clone size: few
CDR3 protein: CSVDRYTEAFF
CDR3 DNA: TGCAGCGTTGACAGATACACTGAAGCTTTCTTT

J gene: TRBJ1-5
D gene: -
V gene: TRBV19
clone size: -
CDR3 protein: CASGQNSNQPQHF
CDR3 DNA: TGTGCCAGCGGACAGAATAGCAATCAGCCCCAGCATTTT

J gene: TRBJ1-3
D gene: -
V gene: TRBV4-1
clone size: many
CDR3 protein: CASTEVQQGAGNTIYF
CDR3 DNA: TGCGCCAGCACCGAAGTACAACAGGGAGCTGGAAACACCATATATTTT

J gene: TRBJ2-7
D gene: -
V gene: TRBV5-1
clone size: medium-sized
CDR3 protein: CASSLVSQGYEQYF
CDR3 DNA: TGCGCCAGCAGCTTGGTATCACAGGGCTACGAGCAGTACTTC

J gene: TRBJ2-1
D gene: TRBD2
V gene: TRBV20-1
clone size: many
CDR3 protein: CSARDLERDYNEQFF
CDR3 DNA: TGCAGTGCTAGAGATCTCGAGCGGGACTACAATGAGCAGTTCTTC

J gene: TRBJ2-7
D gene: -
V gene: TRBV5-4
clone size: -
CDR3 protein: CASSLSRAIPYEQYF
CDR3 DNA: TGTGCCAGCAGCCTCTCCAGGGCCATCCCCTACGAGCAGTACTTC

J gene: TRBJ2-3
D gene: -
V gene: TRBV10-3
clone size: -
CDR3 protein: CAISELEGNYTQYF
CDR3 DNA: TGTGCCATCAGTGAGTTGGAGGGCAACTATACGCAGTATTTT

J gene: TRBJ2-7
D gene: -
V gene: TRBV7-3
clone size: many
CDR3 protein: CASSLTINPSSYEQYF
CDR3 DNA: TGTGCCAGCAGCTTAACGATAAACCCTAGCTCCTACGAGCAGTACTTC

J gene: TRBJ2-7
D gene: -
V gene: TRBV12-5
clone size: -
CDR3 protein: CASGKGQFGEQYF
CDR3 DNA: TGTGCTAGTGGCAAAGGACAGTTTGGGGAGCAGTACTTC

J gene: TRBJ2-5
D gene: TRBD1
V gene: TRBV29-1
clone size: many
CDR3 protein: CSARTGGTETQYF
CDR3 DNA: TGCAGCGCCAGGACAGGGGGCACAGAGACCCAGTACTTC

J gene: TRBJ2-5
D gene: -
V gene: TRBV9
clone size: few
CDR3 protein: CASSVMDSQETQYF
CDR3 DNA: TGTGCCAGCAGCGTAATGGACAGTCAAGAGACCCAGTACTTC

J gene: TRBJ2-7
D gene: -
V gene: TRBV7-8
clone size: few
CDR3 protein: CASSLARDHLSSYEQYF
CDR3 DNA: TGTGCCAGCAGCTTAGCGAGGGATCACCTTAGCTCCTACGAGCAGTACTTC

J gene: TRBJ1-6
D gene: -
V gene: TRBV4-1
clone size: medium-sized
CDR3 protein: CASSPSGGSNSPLHF
CDR3 DNA: TGCGCCAGCAGCCCAAGTGGGGGATCTAATTCACCCCTCCACTTT

J gene: TRBJ2-7
D gene: -
V gene: TRBV7-2
clone size: few
CDR3 protein: CASSQRSPPGAPERDEQYF
CDR3 DNA: TGTGCCAGCAGCCAAAGGTCCCCCCCGGGTGCCCCCGAGAGGGACGAGCAGTACTTC

J gene: TRBJ1-1
D gene: -
V gene: TRBV10-1
clone size: many
CDR3 protein: CASSESLGNTEAFF
CDR3 DNA: TGCGCCAGCAGTGAGTCGCTGGGGAACACTGAAGCTTTCTTT

J gene: TRBJ1-1
D gene: TRBD1
V gene: TRBV29-1
clone size: -
CDR3 protein: CSVEQGTGEAFF
CDR3 DNA: TGCAGCGTTGAGCAGGGGACAGGGGAAGCTTTCTTT

J gene: TRBJ2-3
D gene: -
V gene: TRBV2
clone size: few
CDR3 protein: CASSEFVADTQYF
CDR3 DNA: TGTGCCAGCAGTGAGTTTGTCGCAGATACGCAGTATTTT

J gene: TRBJ2-1
D gene: -
V gene: TRBV9
clone size: -
CDR3 protein: CASSVVNGEQFF
CDR3 DNA: TGTGCCAGCAGCGTAGTGAATGGTGAGCAGTTCTTC

J gene: TRBJ2-1
D gene: -
V gene: TRBV28
clone size: -
CDR3 protein: CASSSRGLWDEQFF
CDR3 DNA: TGTGCCAGCAGTTCCCGGGGCCTTTGGGATGAGCAGTTCTTC

J gene: TRBJ2-3
D gene: -
V gene: TRBV27
clone size: -
CDR3 protein: CASSLFETDTQYF
CDR3 DNA: TGTGCCAGCAGTTTATTTGAGACAGATACGCAGTATTTT

J gene: TRBJ1-4
D gene: -
V gene: TRBV9
clone size: few
CDR3 protein: CASSPGPVATNEKLFF
CDR3 DNA: TGTGCCAGCAGCCCGGGCCCCGTTGCAACTAATGAAAAACTGTTTTTT

J gene: TRBJ1-1
D gene: -
V gene: TRBV6-5
clone size: few
CDR3 protein: CASSFLMGTEAFF
CDR3 DNA: TGTGCCAGCAGTTTCCTGATGGGCACTGAAGCTTTCTTT

J gene: TRBJ2-7
D gene: -
V gene: TRBV25-1
clone size: -
CDR3 protein: CASSPVWGAKEQYF
CDR3 DNA: TGTGCCAGCAGTCCAGTGTGGGGGGCGAAAGAGCAGTACTTC

J gene: TRBJ1-5
D gene: -
V gene: TRBV4-2
clone size: few
CDR3 protein: CASSQDEGFNQPQHF
CDR3 DNA: TGTGCCAGCAGCCAAGATGAGGGCTTCAATCAGCCCCAGCATTTT

J gene: TRBJ2-3
D gene: -
V gene: TRBV5-6
clone size: -
CDR3 protein: CASSLGPGDTQYF
CDR3 DNA: TGTGCCAGCAGCTTGGGTCCGGGTGATACGCAGTATTTT

J gene: TRBJ2-1
D gene: TRBD2
V gene: TRBV15
clone size: few
CDR3 protein: CATSRDGLAGENEQFF
CDR3 DNA: TGTGCCACCAGCAGAGATGGTCTAGCGGGAGAGAATGAGCAGTTCTTC

J gene: TRBJ2-6
D gene: -
V gene: TRBV11-2
clone size: few
CDR3 protein: CASSLDFRDWALSGANVLTF
CDR3 DNA: TGTGCCAGCAGCTTAGATTTTCGCGACTGGGCGCTCTCTGGGGCCAACGTCCTGACTTTC

J gene: TRBJ2-7
D gene: -
V gene: TRBV12-3/TRBV12-4
clone size: -
CDR3 protein: CASSSGTEQYF
CDR3 DNA: TGTGCCAGCAGTTCCGGGACAGAGCAGTACTTC